This entry lists 9 T cell receptor beta chains sequenced from one sample in a study of blood T cell repertoires in COVID-19. The method was immunoSEQ multiplex PCR; TCRdb's version includes in-frame clones alone and lacks a portion of them. The sample includes about 330,000 clones, about 84% of them seen just once. Sequencing was carried out using peripheral blood. The origin of the receptors is a woman in her forties or fifties with acute or convalescent COVID-19.

The CDR3 is CASSLLQGVGLDTEAFF. The CDR3 DNA reads as TGTGCCAGCAGCCTACTACAGGGGGTTGGGTTGGACACTGAAGCTTTCTTT. The genes are TRBV14 and TRBJ1-1; 8 nucleotides line up with TRBD1. V gave up 4 bases and J gave up 3 bases; unmatched junction bases: 13. CDR3 length equals 17 residues. CDR1 is SGHDN, CDR2 FVKESK, per germline.

The rearrangement links TRBV5-1 to TRBJ1-5; D not resolved. V lost 4 bases and J lost 0, with 11 bases in between. Germline-derived CDR1 and CDR2 are SGHRS and YFSETQ. The CDR3 extends over 15 amino acids. The CDR3 here is CASSITGDSNQPQHF. The CDR3 DNA is TGCGCCAGCAGCATAACCGGGGATAGCAATCAGCCCCAGCATTTT. Full variable domain (rest looked up from reference TRBV5-1 and TRBJ1-5): KAGVTQTPRYLIKTRGQQVTLSCSPISGHRSVSWYQQTPGQGLQFLFEYFSETQRNKGNFPGRFSGRQFSNSRSEMNVSTLELGDSALYLCASSITGDSNQPQHFGDGTRLSIL.

The chain carries TRBV3-1 (or the pseudogene TRBV3-2) and TRBJ1-5; D gene ambiguous. The germline V and J ends were trimmed by 1 base and 6 bases, with 7 bases remaining between them. The CDR3 runs 13 residues. The germline CDR1 and CDR2 sequences are LGHDT and YNNKEL (reference sequence). CDR3 DNA: TGTGCCAGCAGCCAAGTTAACGGTCAGCCCCAGCATTTT. Its translation: CASSQVNGQPQHF.

The V gene is TRBV6-5, the J gene TRBJ1-1; a possible D gene is TRBD1 (5 bases). Germline CDR1 MNHEY, CDR2 SVGAGI. The ends were cut back, 3 bases at V and 3 bases at J, with 11 bases in the middle. The CDR3 has 14 residues. This CDR3 is CASSYRRADTEAFF. The DNA for the CDR3 is TGTGCCAGCAGTTATCGCAGGGCGGACACTGAAGCTTTCTTT.

The V call is TRBV28, the J call TRBJ2-3; TRBD1 matches at 7 bases. V lost 2 bases and J lost 1; bases outside the gene matches: 6. This CDR3 has 16 amino acids. Germline CDR1 and CDR2: MDHEN and SYDVKM. CDR3 loop: CASSLASGGGTDTQYF. The CDR3 nucleotides read TGTGCCAGCAGTTTAGCCTCAGGGGGAGGCACAGATACGCAGTATTTT.

This chain connects TRBV28 to TRBJ1-6; tentatively, D is TRBD1 (5 bases). This CDR3 has 19 amino acids. CDR1 is MDHEN and CDR2 is SYDVKM in the germline V gene. V lost 5 bases to trimming and J lost 0 bases, with 20 bases between them. CDR3 nucleotide sequence: TGTGCCAGCAGTCTCCGGACACATTTTCGAAGCTCCTATAATTCACCCCTCCACTTT. Its protein product is CASSLRTHFRSSYNSPLHF. The full variable domain, rest sourced from reference TRBV28 and TRBJ1-6, is DVKVTQSSRYLVKRTGEKVFLECVQDMDHENMFWYRQDPGLGLRLIYFSYDVKMKEKGDIPEGYSVSREKKERFSLILESASTNQTSMYLCASSLRTHFRSSYNSPLHFGNGTRLTVT.

This clone was counted once. The gene calls are TRBV6-2 or TRBV6-3 and TRBJ1-5; 9 bases fit TRBD1. Looked up from germline, CDR1 is MNHEY and CDR2 is SVGEGT. This CDR3 region has 16 residues. V shed 8 bases, J shed 3 bases, and the junction held 11 bases outside the gene matches. CDR3 in amino acids: CASCPRGQGPNQPQHF. The CDR3 DNA follows: TGTGCCAGCTGCCCCCGGGGACAGGGTCCCAATCAGCCCCAGCATTTT.

The V and J genes are TRBV5-4 and TRBJ2-3, with 12 bases identical to TRBD2. Looked up from germline, CDR1 is SGHNT and CDR2 is YYREEE (reference sequence). The CDR3 loop spans 16 amino acids. With V trimmed by 4 bases and J by 6 bases, 9 bases remained unmatched. The CDR3 spells CASSNTGTSGSDTQYF. In nucleotides, the CDR3 is TGTGCCAGCAGCAATACCGGGACTAGCGGGTCCGATACGCAGTATTTT. Together with reference TRBV5-4 and TRBJ2-3, the CDR3 gives the full variable domain: ETGVTQSPTHLIKTRGQQVTLRCSSQSGHNTVSWYQQALGQGPQFIFQYYREEENGRGNFPPRFSGLQFPNYSSELNVNALELDDSALYLCASSNTGTSGSDTQYFGPGTRLTVL.

The chain carries TRBV7-9 and TRBJ2-5; TRBD2 aligns across 8 bases. This CDR3 contains 15 residues. Germline trimming cut 5 bases from V and 3 bases from J; bases unmatched to any gene: 8. Germline V gene sequence: CDR1 SEHNR, CDR2 FQNEAQ (reference sequence). The CDR3 spells CASSPITSGKETQYF. The CDR3 DNA reads as TGTGCCAGCAGCCCCATCACTAGCGGTAAAGAGACCCAGTACTTC.